This T cell receptor beta chain originates from a study of T cells and Merkel cell carcinoma outcomes. Whole-study results and caveats: Reportedly, T-cell repertoire with density predicts Merkel cell carcinoma outcomes.

This clone has a single count. Antigen: not known. Germline V gene sequence: CDR1 MGHDK, CDR2 SYGVNS. The CDR3 totals 13 residues. V shed 7 bases and J shed 0 bases, with 10 bases lying between them. This table comes from immunoSEQ multiplex PCR, and its TCRdb copy is limited to in-frame clones, with some not included. The sample has 8,000 to 9,500 clones, roughly 84% seen once. The clonotype was recovered from a human donor with Merkel cell carcinoma. What was sequenced was tumor tissue from Merkel cell carcinoma. This chain connects TRBV25-1 to TRBJ2-7, with TRBD2 as a possible D gene (5 bases). DNA for the CDR3: TGTGCCAGCAAACGTGGGAGCTCCTACGAGCAGTACTTC. It encodes CASKRGSSYEQYF.